The sequence of this T cell receptor (beta chain) was determined in a study of a mutant IDH1 vaccine in newly diagnosed glioma. Study-level background: Week 35 was safety follow-up visit V12; week 47 was end-of-study visit V13.

Time point reported: week 35, safety follow-up. All doses held 300 ug of mutant IDH1 20-mer peptide, with topical imiquimod. As to this clone: The antigen is undetermined.

Generated by immunoSEQ multiplex PCR, the TCRdb table keeps only in-frame clones and is missing some. The sample gives approximately 45,000 clones, 88% of which show up once; under 7.5% is in the top ten. J lost 6 bases, V lost 10 bases, and 16 bases had no gene match. Per germline, CDR1 MGHDK and CDR2 SYGVNS. This CDR3 region has 16 residues. The sample in question was PBMCs, obtained from a glioma patient whose treatment included an IDH1 peptide vaccine. The V gene is TRBV25-1, the J gene TRBJ2-2; 8 bases fit TRBD1. This clonotype originated in a woman aged 40 to 55 with glioma. The CDR3 loop is CATRPNWGQVSGELFF. The CDR3 bases are TGTGCCACCCGTCCGAATTGGGGACAGGTTTCCGGGGAGCTGTTTTTT. The whole variable domain, filled in from reference TRBV25-1 and TRBJ2-2, reads EADIYQTPRYLVIGTGKKITLECSQTMGHDKMYWYQQDPGMELHLIHYSYGVNSTEKGDLSSESTVSRIRTEHFPLTLESARPSHTSQYLCATRPNWGQVSGELFFGEGSRLTVL.